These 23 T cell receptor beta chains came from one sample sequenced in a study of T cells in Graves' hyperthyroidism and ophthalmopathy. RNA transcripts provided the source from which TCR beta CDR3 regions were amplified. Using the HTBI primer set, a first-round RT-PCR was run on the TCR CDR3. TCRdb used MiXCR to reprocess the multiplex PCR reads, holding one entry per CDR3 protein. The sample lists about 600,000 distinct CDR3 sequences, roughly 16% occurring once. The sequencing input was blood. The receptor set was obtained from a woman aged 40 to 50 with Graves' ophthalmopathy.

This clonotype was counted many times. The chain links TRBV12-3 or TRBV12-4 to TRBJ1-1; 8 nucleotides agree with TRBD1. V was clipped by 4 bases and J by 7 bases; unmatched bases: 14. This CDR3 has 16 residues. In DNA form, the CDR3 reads TGTGCCAGCAGTTCCCCAACCGGGACAGGCCACCGTGAAGCTTTCTTT. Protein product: CASSSPTGTGHREAFF.

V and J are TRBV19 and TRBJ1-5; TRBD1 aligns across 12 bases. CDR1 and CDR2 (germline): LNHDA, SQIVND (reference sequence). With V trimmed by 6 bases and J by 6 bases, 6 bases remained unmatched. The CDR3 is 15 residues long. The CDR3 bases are TGTGCCAGTAGAGGGACAGGGGGCAATAGTCAGCCCCAGCATTTT. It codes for CASRGTGGNSQPQHF.

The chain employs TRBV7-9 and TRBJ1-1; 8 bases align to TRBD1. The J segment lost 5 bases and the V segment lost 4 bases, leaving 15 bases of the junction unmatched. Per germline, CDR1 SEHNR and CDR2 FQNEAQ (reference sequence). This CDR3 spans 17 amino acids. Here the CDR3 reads CASSSSPSTGENTEAFF. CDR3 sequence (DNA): TGTGCCAGCAGCTCCTCCCCCTCGACAGGGGAGAATACTGAAGCTTTCTTT.

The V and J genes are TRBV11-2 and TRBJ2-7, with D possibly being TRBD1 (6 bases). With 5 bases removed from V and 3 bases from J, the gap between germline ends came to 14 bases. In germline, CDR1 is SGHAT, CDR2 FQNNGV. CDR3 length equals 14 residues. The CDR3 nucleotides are TGTGCCAGCAGCATACCAGGACAGAGCTACGAGCAGTACTTC. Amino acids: CASSIPGQSYEQYF.

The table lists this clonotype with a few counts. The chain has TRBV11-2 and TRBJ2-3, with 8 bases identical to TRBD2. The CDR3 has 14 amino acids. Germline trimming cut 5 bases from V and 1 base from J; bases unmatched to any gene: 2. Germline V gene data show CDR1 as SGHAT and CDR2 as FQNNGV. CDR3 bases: TGTGCCAGCAGCGTGACTAGCGGCACAGATACGCAGTATTTT. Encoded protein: CASSVTSGTDTQYF.

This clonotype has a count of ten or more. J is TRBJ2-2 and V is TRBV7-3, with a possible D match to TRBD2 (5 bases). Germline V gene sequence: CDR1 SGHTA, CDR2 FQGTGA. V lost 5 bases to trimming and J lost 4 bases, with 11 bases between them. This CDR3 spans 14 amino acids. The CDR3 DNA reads TGTGCCAGCAGCGAAGGGAGCCCCACCGGGGAGCTGTTTTTT. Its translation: CASSEGSPTGELFF.

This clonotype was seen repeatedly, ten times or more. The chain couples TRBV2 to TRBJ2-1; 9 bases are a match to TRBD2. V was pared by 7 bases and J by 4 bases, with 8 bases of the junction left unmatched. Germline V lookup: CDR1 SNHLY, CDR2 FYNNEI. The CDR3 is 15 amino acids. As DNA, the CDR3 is TGTGCCAGCACCCGAAGCGGGGGGTCATACAATGAGCAGTTCTTC. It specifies CASTRSGGSYNEQFF.

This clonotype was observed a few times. CDR3: CSARRREGLTGELFF. The CDR3, as DNA: TGCAGTGCCAGAAGACGGGAGGGCCTGACCGGGGAGCTGTTTTTT. The rearrangement links TRBV20-1 to TRBJ2-2; TRBD2 matches at 8 bases. With 6 bases clipped from V and 5 bases from J, the junction kept 11 bases outside the gene matches. The germline V gene encodes CDR1 DFQATT and CDR2 SNEGSKA (reference sequence). The CDR3 covers 15 residues.

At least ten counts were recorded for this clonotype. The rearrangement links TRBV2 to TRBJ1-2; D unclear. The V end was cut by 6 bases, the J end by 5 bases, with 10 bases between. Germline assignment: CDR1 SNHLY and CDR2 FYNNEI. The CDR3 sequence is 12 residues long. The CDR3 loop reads CASSATDYGYTF. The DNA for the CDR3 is TGTGCCAGCAGCGCTACTGATTATGGCTACACCTTC.

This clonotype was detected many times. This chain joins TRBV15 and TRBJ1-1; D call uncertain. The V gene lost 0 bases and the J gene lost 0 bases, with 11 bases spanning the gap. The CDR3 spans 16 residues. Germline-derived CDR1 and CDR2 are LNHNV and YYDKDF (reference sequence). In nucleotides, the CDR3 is TGTGCCACCAGCAGAGATCGGCCGGGGATGAACACTGAAGCTTTCTTT. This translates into CATSRDRPGMNTEAFF.

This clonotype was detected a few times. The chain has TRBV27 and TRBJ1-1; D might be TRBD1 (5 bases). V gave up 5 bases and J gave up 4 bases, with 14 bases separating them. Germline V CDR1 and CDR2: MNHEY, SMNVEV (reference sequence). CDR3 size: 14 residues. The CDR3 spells CASSLRRGPTEAFF. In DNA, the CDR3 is TGTGCCAGCAGTCTAAGGAGGGGACCCACTGAAGCTTTCTTT.

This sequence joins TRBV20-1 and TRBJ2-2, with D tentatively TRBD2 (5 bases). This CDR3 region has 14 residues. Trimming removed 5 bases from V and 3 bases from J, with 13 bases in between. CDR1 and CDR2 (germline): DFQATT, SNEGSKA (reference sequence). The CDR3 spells CSAYRGMDTGELFF. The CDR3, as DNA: TGCAGTGCTTACCGGGGTATGGACACCGGGGAGCTGTTTTTT.

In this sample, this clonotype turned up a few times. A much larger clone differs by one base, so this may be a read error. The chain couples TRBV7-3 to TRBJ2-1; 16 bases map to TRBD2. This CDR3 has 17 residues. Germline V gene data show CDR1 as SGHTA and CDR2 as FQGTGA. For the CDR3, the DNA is TGTGCCAGCAGCTTAGGAGGGACTAGCGGGAGGGCCAATGGGCAGTTCTTC. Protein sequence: CASSLGGTSGRANGQFF.

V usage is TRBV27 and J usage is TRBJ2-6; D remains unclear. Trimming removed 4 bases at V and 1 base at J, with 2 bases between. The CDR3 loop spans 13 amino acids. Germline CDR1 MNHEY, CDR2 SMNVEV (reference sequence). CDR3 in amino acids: CASSWSGANVLTF. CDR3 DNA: TGTGCCAGCAGTTGGTCTGGGGCCAACGTCCTGACTTTC.

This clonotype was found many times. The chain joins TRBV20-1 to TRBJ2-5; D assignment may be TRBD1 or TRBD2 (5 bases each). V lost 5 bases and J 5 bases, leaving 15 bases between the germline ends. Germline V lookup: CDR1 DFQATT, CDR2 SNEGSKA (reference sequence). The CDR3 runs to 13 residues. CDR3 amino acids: CSAWVGVGETQYF. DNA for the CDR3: TGCAGTGCTTGGGTGGGGGTCGGGGAGACCCAGTACTTC.

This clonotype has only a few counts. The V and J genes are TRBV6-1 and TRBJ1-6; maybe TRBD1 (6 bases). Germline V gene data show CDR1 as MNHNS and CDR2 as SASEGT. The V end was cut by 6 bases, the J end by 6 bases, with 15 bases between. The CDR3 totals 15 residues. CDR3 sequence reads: CASRDKTGFNSPLHF. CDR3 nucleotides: TGTGCCAGCAGGGATAAGACAGGTTTTAATTCACCCCTCCACTTT.

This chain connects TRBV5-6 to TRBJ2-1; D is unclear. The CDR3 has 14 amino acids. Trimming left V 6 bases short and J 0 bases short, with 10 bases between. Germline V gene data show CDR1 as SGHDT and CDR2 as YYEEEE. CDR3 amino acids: CASTPGPSYNEQFF. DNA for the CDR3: TGTGCCAGCACCCCCGGGCCCTCCTACAATGAGCAGTTCTTC.

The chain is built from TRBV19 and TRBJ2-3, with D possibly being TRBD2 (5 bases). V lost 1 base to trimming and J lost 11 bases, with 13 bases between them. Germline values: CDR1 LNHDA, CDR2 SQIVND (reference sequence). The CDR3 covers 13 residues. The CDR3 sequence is CASSIGGDYRQYF. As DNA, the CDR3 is TGTGCCAGTAGTATAGGGGGAGACTACCGGCAGTATTTT.

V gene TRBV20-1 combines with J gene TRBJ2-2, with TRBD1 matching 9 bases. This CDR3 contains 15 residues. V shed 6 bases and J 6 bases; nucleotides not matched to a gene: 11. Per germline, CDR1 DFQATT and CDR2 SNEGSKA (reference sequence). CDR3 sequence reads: CSASPGQGRSGELFF. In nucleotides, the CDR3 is TGCAGTGCCAGTCCGGGACAGGGTCGTTCCGGGGAGCTGTTTTTT.

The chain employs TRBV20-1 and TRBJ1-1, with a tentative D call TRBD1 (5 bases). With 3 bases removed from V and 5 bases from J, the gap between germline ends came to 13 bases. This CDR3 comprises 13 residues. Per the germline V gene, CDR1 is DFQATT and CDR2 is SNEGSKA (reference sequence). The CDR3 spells CSARGGGDTEAFF. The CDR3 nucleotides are TGCAGTGCTAGGGGGGGGGGGGATACTGAAGCTTTCTTT.

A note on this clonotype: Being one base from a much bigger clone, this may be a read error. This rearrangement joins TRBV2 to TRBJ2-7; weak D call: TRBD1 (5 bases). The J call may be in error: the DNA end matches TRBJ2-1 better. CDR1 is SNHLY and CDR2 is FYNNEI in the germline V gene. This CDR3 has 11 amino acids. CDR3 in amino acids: CASGHGYEQFF. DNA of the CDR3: TGTGCCAGCGGACACGGATACGAGCAGTTCTTC.

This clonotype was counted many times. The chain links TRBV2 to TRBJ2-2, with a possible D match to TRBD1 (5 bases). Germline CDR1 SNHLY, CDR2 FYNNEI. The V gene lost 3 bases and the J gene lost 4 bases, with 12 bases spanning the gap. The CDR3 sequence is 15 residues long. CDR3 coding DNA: TGTGCCAGCAGTGAGCAGGGAATCGCCACCGGGGAGCTGTTTTTT. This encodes CASSEQGIATGELFF.

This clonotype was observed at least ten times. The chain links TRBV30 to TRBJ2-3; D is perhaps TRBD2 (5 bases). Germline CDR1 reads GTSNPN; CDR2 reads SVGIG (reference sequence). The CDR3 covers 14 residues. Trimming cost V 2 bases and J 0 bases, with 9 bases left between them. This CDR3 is CAWSTGSSTDTQYF. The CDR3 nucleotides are TGTGCCTGGAGTACGGGATCTAGCACAGATACGCAGTATTTT.